This record concerns one TCR beta chain sequence. This specimen belongs to a study of blood T cell repertoires in COVID-19. Study context: T cells, B-cell-depleted T cells, or PBMCs provided the cDNA or gDNA that served as material.

Clinical history as reported by participants underpinned cohort assignment. Authors' data handling: Estimation of nucleated cell counts relied on the amplification of reference gene primers. Using immunoSEQ multiplex PCR, the repertoire was profiled, and TCRdb retains in-frame clones only, with some absent. That table furnishes V, J and clone size, whereas the DNA furnished D and trimming. The sample contains about 250,000 clones, roughly nine tenths of which appear only once. This TCR derives from a woman aged 18-30 years who had recovered from COVID-19. Specimen: PBMCs or T cells enriched from blood (not recorded which).

The CDR3 DNA is TGTGCCAGCAGTTTATTGGGACAGGGCCAAGAGACCCAGTACTTC. Its translation is CASSLLGQGQETQYF. V gene TRBV28 combines with J gene TRBJ2-5; TRBD1 agrees at 9 bases. The germline V gene has CDR1 MDHEN and CDR2 SYDVKM. J was trimmed by 1 base and V by 1 base; bases with no gene match: 1. The CDR3 loop spans 15 amino acids.